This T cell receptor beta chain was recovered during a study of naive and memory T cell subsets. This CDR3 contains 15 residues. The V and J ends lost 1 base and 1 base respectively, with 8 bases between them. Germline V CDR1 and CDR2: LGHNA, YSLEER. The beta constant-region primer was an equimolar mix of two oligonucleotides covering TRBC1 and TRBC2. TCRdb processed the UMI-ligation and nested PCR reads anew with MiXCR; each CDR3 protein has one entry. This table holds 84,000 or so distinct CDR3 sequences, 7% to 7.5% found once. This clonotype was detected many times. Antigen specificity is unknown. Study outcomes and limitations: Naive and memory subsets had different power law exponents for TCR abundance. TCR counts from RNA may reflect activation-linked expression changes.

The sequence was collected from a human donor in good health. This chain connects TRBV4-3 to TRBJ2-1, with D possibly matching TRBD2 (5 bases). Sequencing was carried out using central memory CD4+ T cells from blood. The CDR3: CASSQGTGSYNEQFF. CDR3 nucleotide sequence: TGCGCCAGCAGCCAAGGGACGGGGTCCTACAATGAGCAGTTCTTC.